These T cell receptor beta chains were read from a single sample in a study of regulatory T cells in long-lasting Graves disease. TCRdb reprocessed the multiplex PCR reads via MiXCR and lists one record per CDR3 protein. Among 360,000 or so distinct CDR3 sequences listed, roughly 25% were seen once. The source material was peripheral blood mononuclear cells (PBMCs), sampled when the disease was refractory, from a patient treated with antithyroid drugs. The receptors here all came from a woman in her thirties or forties with Graves disease. Each CDR3 is given with its conserved first and last residue. A D gene is named only where the DNA matches it firmly. A clone size is listed for some rows: how often the clone was seen (once, few, many), or a class if it is expanded.

J: TRBJ2-4; D: TRBD1; size: many; V: TRBV11-2; CDR3: CASSLVKTGLAKNIQYF; DNA: TGTGCCAGCAGCTTAGTGAAGACAGGGTTGGCCAAAAACATTCAGTACTTC
J: TRBJ2-2; D: TRBD2; size: few; V: TRBV6-1; CDR3: CASSAPRGGRSVGELFF; DNA: TGTGCCAGCAGTGCCCCTCGGGGCGGGAGATCCGTCGGGGAGCTGTTTTTT
J: TRBJ2-2; D: -; size: -; V: TRBV19; CDR3: CASGLSGKDTGELFF; DNA: TGTGCCAGTGGACTCTCGGGGAAGGACACCGGGGAGCTGTTTTTT
J: TRBJ2-1; D: TRBD2; size: many; V: TRBV7-2; CDR3: CASSSTGLANEQFF; DNA: TGTGCCAGCAGCTCGACAGGACTAGCTAATGAGCAGTTCTTC
J: TRBJ1-6; D: TRBD1; size: -; V: TRBV29-1; CDR3: CSVSTGVNSPLHF; DNA: TGCAGCGTTTCGACAGGGGTAAATTCACCCCTCCACTTT
J: TRBJ1-2; D: -; size: many; V: TRBV6-6; CDR3: CASSYSSLGSYTF; DNA: TGTGCCAGCAGTTACTCAAGTCTAGGGAGCTACACCTTC
J: TRBJ2-7; D: -; size: many; V: TRBV11-2; CDR3: CASSSFRESPTYEQYF; DNA: TGTGCCAGCAGCTCGTTCCGGGAGTCTCCCACCTACGAGCAGTACTTC
J: TRBJ1-5; D: TRBD1; size: many; V: TRBV20-1; CDR3: CSAQDRGNQPQHF; DNA: TGCAGTGCACAGGACAGGGGTAATCAGCCCCAGCATTTT
J: TRBJ2-4; D: TRBD2; size: many; V: TRBV2; CDR3: CASSGASGLAKNIQYF; DNA: TGTGCCAGCAGTGGGGCTAGCGGGTTAGCCAAAAACATTCAGTACTTC
J: TRBJ2-7; D: -; size: -; V: TRBV14; CDR3: CASSQAGAKSYEQYF; DNA: TGTGCCAGCAGCCAAGCGGGAGCGAAATCCTACGAGCAGTACTTC
J: TRBJ1-1; D: -; size: many; V: TRBV29-1; CDR3: CSVDILNTEAFF; DNA: TGCAGCGTGGATATCTTGAACACTGAAGCTTTCTTT
J: TRBJ2-7; D: TRBD1; size: -; V: TRBV7-3; CDR3: CASSGGQGFEQYF; DNA: TGTGCCAGCAGTGGGGGACAGGGGTTCGAGCAGTACTTC
J: TRBJ2-2; D: -; size: few; V: TRBV10-3; CDR3: CAISPVNTGELFF; DNA: TGTGCCATCAGCCCAGTGAACACCGGGGAGCTGTTTTTT
J: TRBJ1-5; D: -; size: few; V: TRBV20-1; CDR3: CSARVREGQPQHF; DNA: TGCAGTGCTAGAGTCAGGGAGGGTCAGCCCCAGCATTTT
J: TRBJ2-1; D: -; size: many; V: TRBV29-1; CDR3: CSAPWGTEYNEQFF; DNA: TGCAGCGCCCCGTGGGGTACCGAATACAATGAGCAGTTCTTC
J: TRBJ2-1; D: TRBD2; size: -; V: TRBV5-6; CDR3: CASSFGLANYNEQFF; DNA: TGTGCCAGCAGCTTCGGACTAGCAAACTACAATGAGCAGTTCTTC
J: TRBJ1-6; D: -; size: few; V: TRBV20-1; CDR3: CSARGRNNSPLHF; DNA: TGCAGTGCTAGAGGCAGGAATAATTCACCCCTCCACTTT
J: TRBJ1-4; D: -; size: few; V: TRBV5-5; CDR3: CASSSNQGGSEKLFF; DNA: TGTGCCAGCAGCTCAAACCAAGGTGGAAGTGAAAAACTGTTTTTT
J: TRBJ2-7; D: TRBD1; size: many; V: TRBV2; CDR3: CASSGPGQGVYEQYF; DNA: TGTGCCAGCAGTGGGCCGGGACAGGGGGTTTACGAGCAGTACTTC
J: TRBJ1-3; D: -; size: -; V: TRBV6-1; CDR3: CASSPTAGPFSGNTIYF; DNA: TGTGCCAGCAGCCCTACGGCCGGGCCCTTCTCTGGAAACACCATATATTTT
J: TRBJ1-1; D: -; size: many; V: TRBV6-5; CDR3: CASSWAGMGTEAFF; DNA: TGTGCCAGCAGTTGGGCAGGGATGGGCACTGAAGCTTTCTTT
J: TRBJ1-1; D: TRBD1; size: -; V: TRBV7-9; CDR3: CASSLLGQGQFTEAFF; DNA: TGTGCCAGCAGCTTACTAGGACAGGGACAATTCACTGAAGCTTTCTTT
J: TRBJ2-5; D: TRBD2; size: many; V: TRBV10-3; CDR3: CAISELVRTSGPDGETQYF; DNA: TGTGCCATCAGTGAGCTAGTACGGACTAGCGGGCCTGATGGTGAGACCCAGTACTTC
J: TRBJ2-2; D: -; size: -; V: TRBV2; CDR3: CASSSQGRTGELFF; DNA: TGTGCCAGCAGTTCGCAGGGTAGGACCGGGGAGCTGTTTTTT
J: TRBJ1-2; D: -; size: many; V: TRBV6-1; CDR3: CASKPAVNYGYTF; DNA: TGTGCCAGCAAGCCAGCAGTCAACTATGGCTACACCTTC
J: TRBJ1-5; D: TRBD1; size: few; V: TRBV5-1; CDR3: CASSPISNPGQPLPPQHF; DNA: TGCGCCAGCAGCCCCATTTCTAATCCGGGACAGCCTCTTCCGCCCCAGCATTTT
J: TRBJ2-5; D: TRBD1; size: -; V: TRBV19; CDR3: CASSGQGKETQYF; DNA: TGTGCCAGTAGCGGACAGGGTAAAGAGACCCAGTACTTC
J: TRBJ1-5; D: -; size: many; V: TRBV12-3/TRBV12-4; CDR3: CASRRRGWPQHF; DNA: TGTGCCAGCAGGCGCAGGGGATGGCCCCAGCATTTT
J: TRBJ1-3; D: -; size: few; V: TRBV6-2/TRBV6-3; CDR3: CASGVTVSGNTIYF; DNA: TGTGCCAGCGGGGTGACAGTCTCAGGAAACACCATATATTTT
J: TRBJ1-1; D: -; size: -; V: TRBV29-1; CDR3: CSVELHQGPGTEAFF; DNA: TGCAGCGTTGAATTACACCAGGGTCCGGGCACTGAAGCTTTCTTT
J: TRBJ2-3; D: -; size: -; V: TRBV7-8; CDR3: CASSPRRVADTQYF; DNA: TGTGCCAGCAGCCCCCGCCGGGTTGCAGATACGCAGTATTTT
J: TRBJ1-6; D: -; size: -; V: TRBV7-6; CDR3: CASSHGPGDSPLHF; DNA: TGTGCCAGCAGCCACGGCCCGGGGGATTCACCCCTCCACTTT
J: TRBJ1-3; D: -; size: many; V: TRBV2; CDR3: CASSANTGSGNTIYF; DNA: TGTGCCAGCAGTGCAAACACAGGGTCTGGAAACACCATATATTTT
J: TRBJ2-1; D: TRBD2; size: many; V: TRBV28; CDR3: CASSFLPDGTSGRNEQFF; DNA: TGTGCCAGCAGCTTTCTACCCGATGGGACTAGCGGGAGGAATGAGCAGTTCTTC
J: TRBJ1-2; D: TRBD1; size: -; V: TRBV10-3; CDR3: CAISQTGVYGYTF; DNA: TGTGCCATCAGCCAGACAGGGGTATATGGCTACACCTTC
J: TRBJ1-1; D: -; size: -; V: TRBV30; CDR3: CAWSVNYGGPEAFF; DNA: TGTGCCTGGAGTGTAAATTACGGGGGTCCCGAAGCTTTCTTT
J: TRBJ2-7; D: TRBD2; size: -; V: TRBV20-1; CDR3: CSARLAGTYEQYF; DNA: TGCAGTGCTAGACTAGCGGGGACCTACGAGCAGTACTTC
J: TRBJ2-5; D: -; size: many; V: TRBV20-1; CDR3: CSGEARRGETQYF; DNA: TGCAGTGGCGAGGCTCGGAGGGGAGAGACCCAGTACTTC
J: TRBJ1-1; D: -; size: -; V: TRBV27; CDR3: CASSLYARGGFDEAFF; DNA: TGTGCCAGCAGTTTATATGCCCGGGGGGGTTTTGATGAAGCTTTCTTT
J: TRBJ1-4; D: -; size: many; V: TRBV6-1; CDR3: CASSRKGHSGEKLFF; DNA: TGTGCCAGCAGTCGAAAGGGACACTCGGGTGAAAAACTGTTTTTT